Listed here are 22 T cell receptor beta chains from one sample, sequenced in a study of blood T cell repertoires in COVID-19. Method: immunoSEQ multiplex PCR; TCRdb's copy keeps in-frame clones and lacks some. The sample has 150,000 to 170,000 clones, about 88% seen once; the top ten hold 7.5% to 8.5%. The sequencing input was peripheral blood. The receptors derive from an older woman with COVID-19, enrolled during active disease.

The chain links TRBV11-3 to TRBJ1-6, with D possibly matching TRBD1 (6 bases). The CDR3 is 13 residues long. The V end was cut by 5 bases, the J end by 8 bases, with 10 bases between. Germline assignment: CDR1 SGHNT and CDR2 YENEEA. The CDR3 region is CASSPNRDSPLHF. CDR3 bases: TGTGCCAGCAGCCCGAACAGGGATTCACCCCTCCACTTT.

The CDR3 here is CASSDRTSGRHNEQFF. DNA for the CDR3: TGTGCCAGCAGTGACAGGACTAGCGGGAGGCACAATGAGCAGTTCTTC. The rearrangement joins TRBV6-1 to TRBJ2-1, with 14 bases fitting TRBD2. This CDR3 contains 16 residues. V lost 3 bases to trimming and J lost 5 bases; unmatched junction nucleotides: 3. The germline V gene has CDR1 MNHNS and CDR2 SASEGT.

As DNA, the CDR3 is TGTGCCAGCAGACTCGACAGGGGAGTCCCGAATTCACCCCTCCACTTT. Its protein product is CASRLDRGVPNSPLHF. The chain has TRBV27 and TRBJ1-6, with 8 bases identical to TRBD1. The CDR3 is 16 amino acids. CDR1 MNHEY and CDR2 SMNVEV come from the germline V gene (reference sequence). V lost 6 bases, J lost 7 bases, and 11 bases stayed unmatched.

The chain links TRBV2 to TRBJ2-3; D uncertain. The V end was cut by 6 bases, the J end by 2 bases, with 18 bases between. Germline CDR1 reads SNHLY; CDR2 reads FYNNEI. The CDR3 has 16 amino acids. The CDR3 nucleotides read TGTGCCAGCAGAGAATCACTCGCGAGTCACACAGATACGCAGTATTTT. It translates to CASRESLASHTDTQYF.

The chain combines TRBV29-1 with TRBJ1-1, with 10 bases matching TRBD1. V lost 6 bases, J lost 3 bases, and 7 bases stayed unmatched. The CDR3 spans 14 residues. In germline, CDR1 is SQVTM, CDR2 ANQGSEA. The CDR3 DNA is TGCAGCGTCCAGACAGGGGGCGGGTACACTGAAGCTTTCTTT. Translation gives CSVQTGGGYTEAFF.

This clone was seen only once. The gene calls are TRBV10-3 and TRBJ2-5; 7 nucleotides match TRBD1. V trimming: 4 bases; J trimming: 3 bases; junction bases outside the gene matches: 2. The CDR3 length is 13 residues. Germline V gene lookup returns CDR1 ENHRY and CDR2 SYGVKD. DNA of the CDR3: TGTGCCATCAGTGCGACAGGGAAAGAGACCCAGTACTTC. Residues: CAISATGKETQYF.

The rearrangement links TRBV5-1 to TRBJ1-2; D is uncertain. The CDR3 is 14 residues long. Germline V CDR1 and CDR2: SGHRS, YFSETQ. Trimming shortened V by 0 bases and J by 2 bases, and 8 bases separated the two germline ends. The DNA of the CDR3 is TGCGCCAGCAGCTTGGTAACCGGGAACTATGGCTACACCTTC. It translates to CASSLVTGNYGYTF.

This sequence joins TRBV21-1 and TRBJ2-7; the table calls TRBD2, which could not be checked here. TRBV21-1 is termed a pseudogene. CDR3 length: 17 residues. In nucleotides, the CDR3 is TGTGCCAGCAGCCCCAGGGGACTAGCGGGCACAACCTACGAGCAGTACTTC. This encodes CASSPRGLAGTTYEQYF.

The V and J genes are TRBV7-9 and TRBJ2-2; perhaps TRBD2 as D (7 bases). Germline lookup yields CDR1 SEHNR and CDR2 FQNEAQ (reference sequence). The ends were cut back, 5 bases at V and 6 bases at J, with 16 bases in the middle. CDR3 size: 15 residues. CDR3 protein: CASSLLRGAPGELFF. CDR3 DNA sequence: TGTGCCAGCAGCCTTTTACGGGGGGCCCCCGGGGAGCTGTTTTTT.

The gene calls are TRBV12-5 and TRBJ2-7; possible D gene TRBD1, 6 bases. The CDR3 contains 14 residues. Germline CDR1 and CDR2: LGHNT and FRNRAP. Trimming cost V 7 bases and J 1 base, with 14 bases left between them. The DNA of the CDR3 is TGTGCTAGTGCCCTGGACAGTCCTTCCTACGAGCAGTACTTC. Protein sequence: CASALDSPSYEQYF.

The chain employs TRBV19 and TRBJ1-3; no reliable D call. The CDR3 totals 15 residues. The V gene's germline CDR1 is LNHDA and CDR2 SQIVND (reference sequence). The V end lost 2 bases, the J end lost 0 bases, and 8 bases lay between the germline ends. The CDR3 region has the DNA TGTGCCAGTAGTATAAACAGAAACTCTGGAAACACCATATATTTT. Residues: CASSINRNSGNTIYF.

The chain employs TRBV7-9 and TRBJ1-1; perhaps TRBD1 as D (6 bases). Trimming cost V 7 bases and J 3 bases, with 24 bases left between them. The CDR3 length is 17 residues. Looked up from germline, CDR1 is SEHNR and CDR2 is FQNEAQ (reference sequence). The CDR3 is CASNHLQGRPGDTEAFF. The CDR3 coding sequence is TGTGCCAGCAATCATCTTCAGGGGAGACCAGGGGACACTGAAGCTTTCTTT.

V and J are TRBV7-9 and TRBJ2-4, with a tentative D call TRBD1 (5 bases). V shed 5 bases and J shed 1 base, with 9 bases lying between them. Germline V gene data show CDR1 as SEHNR and CDR2 as FQNEAQ (reference sequence). CDR3 size: 14 residues. The CDR3: CASSPRQAKNIQYF. CDR3 sequence (DNA): TGTGCCAGCAGCCCACGACAGGCCAAAAACATTCAGTACTTC.

The chain joins TRBV2 to TRBJ2-3, with 10 bases matching TRBD2. The trim removed 5 bases at V and 4 bases at J, leaving 6 bases unmatched. The germline CDR1 and CDR2 sequences are SNHLY and FYNNEI. CDR3 length: 15 residues. CDR3 in DNA: TGTGCCAGCAGTCCTAGCGGGAGTAATTCAGATACGCAGTATTTT. Protein product: CASSPSGSNSDTQYF.

V and J are TRBV11-2 and TRBJ2-3; TRBD2 might be the D (6 bases). The CDR3 has 15 residues. Germline lookup yields CDR1 SGHAT and CDR2 FQNNGV. Trimming pared 5 bases from V and 2 bases from J, leaving 14 bases between. The CDR3 region has the DNA TGTGCCAGCAGCCTCCTGGGACTTTTCACAGATACGCAGTATTTT. Translating it yields CASSLLGLFTDTQYF.

The chain links TRBV6-6 to TRBJ1-4, with TRBD1 matching over 7 bases. V shed 5 bases, J shed 2 bases, and the junction held 5 bases outside the gene matches. Germline-derived CDR1 and CDR2 are MNHNY and SVGAGI (reference sequence). The CDR3 is 15 residues long. CDR3 bases: TGTGCCAGCAGTCCACAGGGGCGGACTAATGAAAAACTGTTTTTT. Translation: CASSPQGRTNEKLFF.

This clone has a handful of counts. The CDR3 DNA is TGTGCTAGTGGTAATCAGGCTCTGGAGGGCTGGTACAATGAGCAGTTCTTC. Translated: CASGNQALEGWYNEQFF. This chain connects TRBV12-5 to TRBJ2-1, with a tentative D call TRBD2 (6 bases). CDR3 length equals 17 residues. The V gene lost 5 bases and the J gene lost 4 bases, with 21 bases spanning the gap. CDR1 is LGHNT, CDR2 FRNRAP, per germline.

Notes on this clone: This is likely a read error, given that the CDR3 carries no conserved phenylalanine or tryptophan at its end. The DNA is omitted, as the CDR3 cannot be located on it reliably, and the CDR3 follows TCRdb's listing. The rearrangement joins TRBV11-3 to TRBJ2-6; the table calls TRBD2, which could not be checked here. The CDR3 extends over 12 residues, inclusive of both ends. CDR1 and CDR2 (germline): SGHNT, YENEEA. The CDR3 protein is CASSSLPRGLAV.

In nucleotides, the CDR3 is TGTGCCAGTAGGAATACAGGGAGGGGGAACACTGAAGCTTTCTTT. Its protein is CASRNTGRGNTEAFF. The chain joins TRBV19 to TRBJ1-1; weak D call: TRBD1 (6 bases). In germline, CDR1 is LNHDA, CDR2 SQIVND (reference sequence). The V and J ends lost 6 bases and 1 base respectively, with 15 bases between them. There are 15 residues in the CDR3.

This clone was counted a few times. The genes are TRBV7-8 and TRBJ1-1; perhaps TRBD1 as D (5 bases). CDR1 is SGHVS and CDR2 is FQNEAQ in the germline V gene. V was trimmed by 0 bases and J by 3 bases, leaving 11 bases between them. CDR3 size: 15 residues. The CDR3 nucleotides read TGTGCCAGCAGCTTAGCGGGGGGGTCCCACACTGAAGCTTTCTTT. Its protein is CASSLAGGSHTEAFF.

The chain uses TRBV4-1 and TRBJ2-7, with D possibly TRBD2 on 5 matching bases. CDR3 length: 13 amino acids. V gave up 2 bases and J gave up 8 bases, with 13 bases separating them. Germline CDR1 and CDR2: MGHRA and YSYEKL. This CDR3 reads CASSQRGRGKQYV. The CDR3 DNA reads as TGCGCCAGCAGCCAACGGGGAAGAGGGAAGCAGTACGTC.

The chain couples TRBV11-3 to TRBJ2-2, with 7 nucleotides matching TRBD1. Germline CDR1 is SGHNT and CDR2 is YENEEA. J gave up 2 bases and V 4 bases, and 7 bases lay outside the gene matches. This CDR3 is 16 amino acids long. CDR3 sequence: CASSSAGTVNTGELFF. CDR3 nucleotides: TGTGCCAGCAGCTCGGCAGGGACAGTAAACACCGGGGAGCTGTTTTTT.